This is a list of T cell receptor beta chains from one sample in a study of T cell responses to AZD1222 COVID-19 vaccine. Libraries were prepared by immunoSEQ multiplex PCR; TCRdb keeps only in-frame clonotypes and omits some of them. The sample contains over 100,000 clones, approximately 87% of which appear only once. Sequencing used peripheral blood, obtained on day 0 of AZD1222 vaccination. All receptors derive from an adult in good health. CDR3s include the opening cysteine and the closing phenylalanine or tryptophan. The D gene is left open where the match is weak. A row's size may be missing; if present it is once, few, many or a size class.

TRBD1 | TRBJ2-7 | - | TRBV9 | TGTGCCAGCAGCGTAGGAAACAGGGGCGACTCCTACGAGCAGTACTTC | CASSVGNRGDSYEQYF
- | TRBJ1-6 | - | TRBV28 | TGTGCCAGCAGCCCCCAGGGACGGTCACCCCTCCACTTT | CASSPQGRSPLHF
TRBD1 | TRBJ1-5 | - | TRBV5-5 | TGTGCCAGCAGCCGACAGGGGGCCCCCAGTCAGCCCCAGCATTTT | CASSRQGAPSQPQHF
TRBD1 | TRBJ1-2 | - | TRBV4-2 | TGTGCCAGCAGCCAAGATGGACAGGCCTTGGAGGGCTACACCTTC | CASSQDGQALEGYTF
- | TRBJ1-1 | - | TRBV14 | TGTGCCAGCAGCCAATCCGGGACTGAAGCTTTCTTT | CASSQSGTEAFF
TRBD2 | TRBJ2-3 | - | TRBV11-2 | TGTGCCAGCAGTTGGACTAGCGGGGGAGATACGCAGTATTTT | CASSWTSGGDTQYF
- | TRBJ1-2 | - | TRBV2 | TGTGCCAGCAGTGAATCCTTCCGCTCTGGGAACTATGGCTACACCTTC | CASSESFRSGNYGYTF
TRBD1 | TRBJ1-1 | - | TRBV10-3 | TGTGCCATCAGTCAGACAGGGGTGGCGAACACTGAAGCTTTCTTT | CAISQTGVANTEAFF
- | TRBJ1-4 | - | TRBV5-1 | TGCGCCAGTTCCGACAGACTGAATGAAAAACTGTTTTTT | CASSDRLNEKLFF
- | TRBJ1-1 | - | TRBV7-3 | TGTGCCAGCAGCTTAACGATCCAGGATACTGAAGCTTTCTTT | CASSLTIQDTEAFF
- | TRBJ1-5 | - | TRBV7-8 | TGTGCCAGCAGCTTAGGGAGTTATCAGCCCCAGCATTTT | CASSLGSYQPQHF
- | TRBJ1-2 | - | TRBV7-2 | TGTGCCAGCAGCCTACAACTAACGACGATCTATGGCTACACCTTC | CASSLQLTTIYGYTF
- | TRBJ1-2 | - | TRBV4-1 | TGCGCCAGCAGCCTTTATCCCAAGCGGGGGTACTATGGCTACACCTTC | CASSLYPKRGYYGYTF
- | TRBJ1-2 | - | TRBV29-1 | TGCAGCGTTGATCACAGGGTTGATAGCTATGGCTACACCTTC | CSVDHRVDSYGYTF
TRBD1 | TRBJ1-1 | - | TRBV18 | TGTGCCAGCTCACCTCCAGGGGGGAGGACTGAAGCTTTCTTT | CASSPPGGRTEAFF
- | TRBJ1-6 | - | TRBV20-1 | TGCAGTGCTAGACAGGGTTCACCCCTCCACTTT | CSARQGSPLHF
- | TRBJ2-5 | - | TRBV23-1 | TGCGCCAGCAGTCTCCCCGGGGACGGCGCCCTTCAAGAGACCCAGTACTTC | CASSLPGDGALQETQYF
- | TRBJ2-1 | - | TRBV7-3 | TGTGCCAGCAGCTTAGACCTTCGAGAGCAGTTCTTC | CASSLDLREQFF
- | TRBJ2-2 | - | TRBV7-6 | TGTGCCAGCAGCTTATACGGCAGGGGAGGCCCCGGGGAGCTGTTTTTT | CASSLYGRGGPGELFF
- | TRBJ1-2 | few | TRBV11-2 | TGTGCCAGCAGCTTCAGGACGGATTATGGCTACACCTTC | CASSFRTDYGYTF
- | TRBJ1-1 | - | TRBV1 | TGCACCAGCAGCCAAGAGACAGGGGGGAAAAGACAAAATAAAACTGAAGCTTTCTTT | CTSSQETGGKRQNKTEAFF
- | TRBJ2-1 | few | TRBV5-1 | TGCGCCAGCAGCTTGGCCCGTGAATCCTACAATGAGCAGTTCTTC | CASSLARESYNEQFF
- | TRBJ1-1 | - | TRBV2 | TGTGCCAGCAGTGAATTCGCCCAGGGACAAGGTCGAACTGAAGCTTTCTTT | CASSEFAQGQGRTEAFF
- | TRBJ1-1 | - | TRBV6-8 | TGTGCCAGCAGCCATAACGACAGAGGGCCTGAAGCTTTCTTT | CASSHNDRGPEAFF
- | TRBJ1-5 | - | TRBV20-1 | TGCAGTGCTAGTGACTATAGCAATCAGCCCCAGCATTTT | CSASDYSNQPQHF
- | TRBJ1-2 | - | TRBV5-6 | TGTGCCAGCAGCCAGGGGAGTAACTATGGCTACACCTTC | CASSQGSNYGYTF